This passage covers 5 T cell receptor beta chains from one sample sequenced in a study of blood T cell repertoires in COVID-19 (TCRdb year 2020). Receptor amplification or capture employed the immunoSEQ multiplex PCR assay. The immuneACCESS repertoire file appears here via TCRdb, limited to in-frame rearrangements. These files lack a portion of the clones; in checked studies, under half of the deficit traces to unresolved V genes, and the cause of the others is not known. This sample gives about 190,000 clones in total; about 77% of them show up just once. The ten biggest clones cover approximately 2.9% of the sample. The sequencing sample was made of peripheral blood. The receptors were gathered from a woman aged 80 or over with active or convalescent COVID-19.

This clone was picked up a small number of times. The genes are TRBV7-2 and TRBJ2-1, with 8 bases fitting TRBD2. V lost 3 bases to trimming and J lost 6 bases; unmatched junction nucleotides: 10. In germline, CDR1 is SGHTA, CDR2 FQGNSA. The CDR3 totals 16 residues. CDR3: CASSFPGLAALNEQFF. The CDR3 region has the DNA TGTGCCAGCAGCTTTCCCGGACTAGCCGCACTCAATGAGCAGTTCTTC.

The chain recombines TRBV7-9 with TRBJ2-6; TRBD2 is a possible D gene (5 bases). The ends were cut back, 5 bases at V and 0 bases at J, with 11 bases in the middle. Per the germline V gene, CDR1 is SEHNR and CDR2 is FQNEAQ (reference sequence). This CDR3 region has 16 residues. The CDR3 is CASSAGINSGANVLTF. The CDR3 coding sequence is TGTGCCAGCAGCGCCGGGATAAACTCTGGGGCCAACGTCCTGACTTTC.

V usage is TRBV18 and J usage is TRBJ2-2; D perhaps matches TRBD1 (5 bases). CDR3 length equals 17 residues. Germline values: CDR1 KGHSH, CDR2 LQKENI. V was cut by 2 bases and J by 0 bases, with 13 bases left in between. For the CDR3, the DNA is TGTGCCAGCTCACCAAGTGAAACAGGTTCGAACACCGGGGAGCTGTTTTTT. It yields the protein CASSPSETGSNTGELFF.

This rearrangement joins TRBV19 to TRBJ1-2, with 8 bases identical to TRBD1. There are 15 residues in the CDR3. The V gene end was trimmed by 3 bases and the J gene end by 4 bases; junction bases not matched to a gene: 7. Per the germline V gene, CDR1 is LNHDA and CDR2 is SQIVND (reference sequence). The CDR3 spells CASSIRGQAIYGYTF. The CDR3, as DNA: TGTGCCAGTAGTATCCGGGGACAGGCTATCTATGGCTACACCTTC.

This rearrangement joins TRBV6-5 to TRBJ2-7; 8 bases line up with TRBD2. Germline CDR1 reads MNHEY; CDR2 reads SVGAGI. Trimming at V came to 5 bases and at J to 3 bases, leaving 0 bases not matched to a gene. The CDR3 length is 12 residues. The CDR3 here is CASSLAGYEQYF. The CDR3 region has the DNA TGTGCCAGCAGTCTAGCGGGCTACGAGCAGTACTTC.